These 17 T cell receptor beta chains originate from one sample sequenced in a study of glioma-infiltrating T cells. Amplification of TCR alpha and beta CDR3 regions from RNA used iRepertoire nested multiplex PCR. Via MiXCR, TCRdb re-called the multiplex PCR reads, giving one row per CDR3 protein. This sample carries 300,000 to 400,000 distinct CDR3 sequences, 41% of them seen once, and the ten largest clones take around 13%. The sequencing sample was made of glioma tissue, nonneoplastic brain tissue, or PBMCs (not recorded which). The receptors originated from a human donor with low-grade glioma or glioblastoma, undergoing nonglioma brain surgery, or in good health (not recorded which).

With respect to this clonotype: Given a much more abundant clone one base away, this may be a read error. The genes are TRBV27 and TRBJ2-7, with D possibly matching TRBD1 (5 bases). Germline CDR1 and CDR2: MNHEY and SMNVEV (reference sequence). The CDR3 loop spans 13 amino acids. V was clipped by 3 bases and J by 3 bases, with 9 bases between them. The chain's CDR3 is CASSLQGHYEQYF. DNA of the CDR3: TGTGCCAGCAGTTTGCAGGGCCACTACGAGCAGTACTTC.

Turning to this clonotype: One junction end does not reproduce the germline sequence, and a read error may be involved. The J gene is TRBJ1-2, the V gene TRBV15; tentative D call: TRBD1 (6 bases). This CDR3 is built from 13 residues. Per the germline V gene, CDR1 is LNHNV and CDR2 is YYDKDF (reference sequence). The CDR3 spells CATSAGHLYGYTF. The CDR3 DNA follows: TGTGCCACCAGCGCGGGACACTTATATGGCTATACCTTC. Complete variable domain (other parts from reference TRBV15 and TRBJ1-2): DAMVIQNPRYQVTQFGKPVTLSCSQTLNHNVMYWYQQKSSQAPKLLFHYYDKDFNNEADTPDNFQSRRPNTSFCFLDIRSPGLGDTAMYLCATSAGHLYGYTFGSGTRLTVV.

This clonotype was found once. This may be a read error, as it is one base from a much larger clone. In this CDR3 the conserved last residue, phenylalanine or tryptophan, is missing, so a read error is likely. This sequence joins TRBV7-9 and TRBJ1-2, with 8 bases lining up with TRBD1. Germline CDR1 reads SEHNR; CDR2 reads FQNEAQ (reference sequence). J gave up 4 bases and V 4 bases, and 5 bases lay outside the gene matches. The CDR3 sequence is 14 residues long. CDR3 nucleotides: TGTGCCAGCAGCTCAGGACAGGGAGGCTATGGCTACACCTCC. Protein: CASSSGQGGYGYTS.

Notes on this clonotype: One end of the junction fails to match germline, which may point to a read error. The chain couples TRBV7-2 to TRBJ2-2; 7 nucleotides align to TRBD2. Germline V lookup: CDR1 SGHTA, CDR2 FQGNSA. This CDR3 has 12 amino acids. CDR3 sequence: CAKSGTTGEPFF. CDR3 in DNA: TGTGCCAAGTCGGGGACTACCGGGGAGCCGTTTTTT.

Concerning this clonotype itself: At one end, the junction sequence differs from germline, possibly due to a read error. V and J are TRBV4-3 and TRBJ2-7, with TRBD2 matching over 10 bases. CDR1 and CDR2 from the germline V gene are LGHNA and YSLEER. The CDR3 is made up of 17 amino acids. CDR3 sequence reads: CASSQRAASGSAYKQYF. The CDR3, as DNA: TGCGCCAGCAGCCAAAGGGCCGCTAGCGGGAGTGCCTACAAGCAGTACTTC.

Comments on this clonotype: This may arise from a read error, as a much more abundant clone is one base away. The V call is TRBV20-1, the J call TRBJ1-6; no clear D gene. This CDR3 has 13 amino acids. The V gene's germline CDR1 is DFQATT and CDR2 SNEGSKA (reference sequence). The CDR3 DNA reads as TGCAGTGCTAGACCCGATGGGGATTCACCCGTCCACTTT. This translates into CSARPDGDSPVHF.

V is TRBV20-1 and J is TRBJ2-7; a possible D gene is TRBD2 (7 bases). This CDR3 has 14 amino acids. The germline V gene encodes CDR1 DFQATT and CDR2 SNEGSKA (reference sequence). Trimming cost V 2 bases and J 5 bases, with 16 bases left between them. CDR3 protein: CSARKGGGRDEQYF. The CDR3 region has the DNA TGCAGTGCTAGAAAGGGAGGGGGTCGAGACGAGCAGTACTTC.

The CDR3 protein is CASSSLTGQNTGELFF. The CDR3 DNA reads as TGTGCCAGCAGTTCCCTGACAGGCCAGAACACCGGGGAGCTGTTTTTT. The V gene is TRBV27, the J gene TRBJ2-2; D is possibly TRBD1 (6 bases). This CDR3 comprises 16 residues. V lost 4 bases and J lost 1, with 13 bases in between. Germline V gene data show CDR1 as MNHEY and CDR2 as SMNVEV (reference sequence).

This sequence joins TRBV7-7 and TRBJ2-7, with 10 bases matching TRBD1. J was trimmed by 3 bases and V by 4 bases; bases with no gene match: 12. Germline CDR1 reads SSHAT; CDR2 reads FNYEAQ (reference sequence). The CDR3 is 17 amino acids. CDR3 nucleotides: TGTGCCAGCAGCTCCGGAAGACAGGGGGCCATCGGCTACGAGCAGTACTTC. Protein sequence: CASSSGRQGAIGYEQYF.

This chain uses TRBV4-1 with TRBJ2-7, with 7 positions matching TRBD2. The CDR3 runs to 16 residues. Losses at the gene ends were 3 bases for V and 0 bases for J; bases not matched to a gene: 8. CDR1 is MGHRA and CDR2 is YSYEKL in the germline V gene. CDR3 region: CASSQAFASGSYEQYF. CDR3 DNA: TGCGCCAGCAGCCAGGCCTTCGCTAGCGGCTCCTACGAGCAGTACTTC.

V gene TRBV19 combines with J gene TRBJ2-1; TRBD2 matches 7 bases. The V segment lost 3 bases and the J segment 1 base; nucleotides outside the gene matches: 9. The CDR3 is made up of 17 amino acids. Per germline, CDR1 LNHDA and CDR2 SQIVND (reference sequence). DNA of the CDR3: TGTGCCAGTAGTATTGTCGGGAGGCCCTCGTCCTACAATGAGCAGTTCTTC. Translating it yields CASSIVGRPSSYNEQFF. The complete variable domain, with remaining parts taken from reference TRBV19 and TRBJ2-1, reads DGGITQSPKYLFRKEGQNVTLSCEQNLNHDAMYWYRQDPGQGLRLIYYSQIVNDFQKGDIAEGYSVSREKKESFPLTVTSAQKNPTAFYLCASSIVGRPSSYNEQFFGPGTRLTVL.

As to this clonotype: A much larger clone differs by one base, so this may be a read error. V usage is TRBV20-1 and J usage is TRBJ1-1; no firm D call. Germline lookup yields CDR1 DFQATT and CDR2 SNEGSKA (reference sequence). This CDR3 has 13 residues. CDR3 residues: CSARGWVNTKAFF. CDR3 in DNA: TGCAGTGCTAGAGGTTGGGTTAACACTAAAGCTTTCTTT.

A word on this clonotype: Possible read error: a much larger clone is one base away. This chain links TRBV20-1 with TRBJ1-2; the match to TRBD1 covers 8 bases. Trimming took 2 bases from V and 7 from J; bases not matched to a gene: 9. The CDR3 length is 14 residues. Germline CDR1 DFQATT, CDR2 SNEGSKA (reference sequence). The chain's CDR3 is CSARQGAQGCGYTF. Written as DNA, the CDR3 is TGCAGTGCTAGACAGGGGGCGCAAGGGTGTGGCTACACCTTC.

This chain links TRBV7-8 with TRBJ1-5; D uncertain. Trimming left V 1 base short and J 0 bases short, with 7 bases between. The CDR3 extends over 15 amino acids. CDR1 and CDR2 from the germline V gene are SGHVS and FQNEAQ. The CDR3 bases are TGTGCCAGCAGCTTAGGTGGAGTTAGCAATCAGCCCCAGCATTTT. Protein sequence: CASSLGGVSNQPQHF. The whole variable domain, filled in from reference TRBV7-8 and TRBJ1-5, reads GAGVSQSPRYKVAKRGQDVALRCDPISGHVSLFWYQQALGQGPEFLTYFQNEAQLDKSGLPSDRFFAERPEGSVSTLKIQRTQQEDSAVYLCASSLGGVSNQPQHFGDGTRLSIL.

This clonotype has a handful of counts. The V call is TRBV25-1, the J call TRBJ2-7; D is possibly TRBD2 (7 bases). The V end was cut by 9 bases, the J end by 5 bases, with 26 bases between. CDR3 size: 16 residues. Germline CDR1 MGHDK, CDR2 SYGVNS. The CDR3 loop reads CARHLQGLREGNEQYF. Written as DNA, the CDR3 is TGTGCCAGACACCTACAGGGTTTAAGGGAGGGGAACGAGCAGTACTTC.

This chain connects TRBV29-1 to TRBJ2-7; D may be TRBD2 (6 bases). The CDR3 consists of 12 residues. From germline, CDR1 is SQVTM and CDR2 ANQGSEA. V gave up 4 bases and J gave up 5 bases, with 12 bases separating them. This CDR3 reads CSVVRDRDEQYF. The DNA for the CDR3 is TGCAGCGTTGTGCGGGATAGAGACGAGCAGTACTTC.

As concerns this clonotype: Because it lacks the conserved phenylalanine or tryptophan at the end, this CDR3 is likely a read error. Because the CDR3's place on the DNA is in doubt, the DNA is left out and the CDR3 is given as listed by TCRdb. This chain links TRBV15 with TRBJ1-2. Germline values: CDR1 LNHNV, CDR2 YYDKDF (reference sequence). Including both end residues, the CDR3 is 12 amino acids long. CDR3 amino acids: CATSRDLAAADL.